This TCR beta chain was captured in a study of patients and donors after allogeneic stem cell transplantation. Per the germline V gene, CDR1 is SGHAT and CDR2 is FQNNGV. The CDR3 is made up of 17 amino acids. The junction had 12 bases not matched to a gene; V was cut back by 5 bases and J by 0 bases. TCRdb processed the RT-PCR reads anew with MiXCR; each CDR3 protein has one entry. The table shows roughly 200,000 distinct CDR3 sequences, with around 40% occurring only once. The TCR originated in a human donor who was either an allogeneic HSCT recipient or a stem cell or donor lymphocyte infusion donor (not recorded which). It is not recorded whose cells these are; they may come from a transplant donor. The sequencing input was blood, either unsorted or a sorted T cell fraction (not recorded which). V gene TRBV11-2 combines with J gene TRBJ1-1; 7 positions agree with TRBD1. This CDR3 reads CASSPSTGAPMNTEAFF. As DNA, the CDR3 is TGTGCCAGCAGCCCTTCCACAGGGGCGCCCATGAACACTGAAGCTTTCTTT.